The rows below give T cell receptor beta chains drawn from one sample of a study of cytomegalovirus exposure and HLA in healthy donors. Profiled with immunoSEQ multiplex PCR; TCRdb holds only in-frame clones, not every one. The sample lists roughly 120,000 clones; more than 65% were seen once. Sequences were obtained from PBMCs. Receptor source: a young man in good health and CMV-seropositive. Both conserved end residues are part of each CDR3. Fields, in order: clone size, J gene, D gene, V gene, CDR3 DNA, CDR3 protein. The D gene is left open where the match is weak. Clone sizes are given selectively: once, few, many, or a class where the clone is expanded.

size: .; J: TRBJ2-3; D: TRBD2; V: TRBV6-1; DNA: TGTGCCAGCAGTGAAGCCTCGGGGGGGCGCACAGATACGCAGTATTTT; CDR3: CASSEASGGRTDTQYF
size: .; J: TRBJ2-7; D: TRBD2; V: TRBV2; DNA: TGTGCCAGCAGACTTAGCGGGGCGTTATACGAGCAGTACTTC; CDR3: CASRLSGALYEQYF
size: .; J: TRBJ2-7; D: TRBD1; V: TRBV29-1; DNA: TGCAGCGTTACGACAGGGGGTTTTACCTACGAGCAGTACTTC; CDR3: CSVTTGGFTYEQYF
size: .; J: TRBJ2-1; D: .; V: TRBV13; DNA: TGTGCCAGCAGACTTAGAGGGTCTCCTCCTGGTGAGCAGTTCTTC; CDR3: CASRLRGSPPGEQFF
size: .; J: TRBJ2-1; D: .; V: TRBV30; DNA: TGTGCCTGGAGTAAGAAAGGGGATGAGCAGTTCTTC; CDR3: CAWSKKGDEQFF
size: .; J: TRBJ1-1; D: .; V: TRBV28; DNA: TGTGCCAGCAGTCCGAGCCGGGAAGCTTTCTTT; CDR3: CASSPSREAFF
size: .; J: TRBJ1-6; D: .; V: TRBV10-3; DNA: TGTGCCATCAGGGTCGACACGACCAATTCACCCCTCCACTTT; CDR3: CAIRVDTTNSPLHF
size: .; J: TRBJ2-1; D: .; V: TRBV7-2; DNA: TGTGCCAGCAACTCTGCGGGACAGATATACAATGAGCAGTTCTTC; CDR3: CASNSAGQIYNEQFF
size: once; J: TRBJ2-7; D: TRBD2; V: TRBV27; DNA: TGTGCCAGCAGCTCTAGCGGGGCTTCCTACGAGCAGTACTTC; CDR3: CASSSSGASYEQYF
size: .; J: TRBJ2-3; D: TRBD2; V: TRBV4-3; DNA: TGCGCCAGCAGCCAAGTTGTGGGGGACTTAATAGCGGGGAAGGGTACGCAGTATTTT; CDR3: CASSQVVGDLIAGKGTQYF
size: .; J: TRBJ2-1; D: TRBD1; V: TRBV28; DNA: TGTGCCAGCAGTATCCCGGGACAGAGGTTCTCCTACAATGAGCAGTTCTTC; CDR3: CASSIPGQRFSYNEQFF
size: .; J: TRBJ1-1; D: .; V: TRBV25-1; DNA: TGTGCCAGCAGTCCCTACGGTGGGGCCACTGAAGCTTTCTTT; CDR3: CASSPYGGATEAFF
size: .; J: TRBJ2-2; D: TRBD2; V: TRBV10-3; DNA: TGTGCCATCAGAGGGACTAGCGATAGCATAACCGGGGAGCTGTTTTTT; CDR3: CAIRGTSDSITGELFF
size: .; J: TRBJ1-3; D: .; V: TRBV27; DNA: TGTGCCAGCAGCCGGGGGGGCTCTGGAAACACCATATATTTT; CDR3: CASSRGGSGNTIYF
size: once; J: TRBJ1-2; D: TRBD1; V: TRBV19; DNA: TGTGCCAGTAGTATAAAACCGGGACAGGGGATAGAAGGCTACACCTTC; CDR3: CASSIKPGQGIEGYTF
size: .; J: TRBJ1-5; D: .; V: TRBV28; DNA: TGTGCCAGCAACCAGGACAGACCCAATCAGCCCCAGCATTTT; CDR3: CASNQDRPNQPQHF
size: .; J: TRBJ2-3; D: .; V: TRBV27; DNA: TGTGCCAGCAGTTTTTACGGGACAGATACGCAGTATTTT; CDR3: CASSFYGTDTQYF
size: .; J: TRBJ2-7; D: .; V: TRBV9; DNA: TGTGCCAGCAGCGGAGGACTAAATTACGAGCAGTACTTC; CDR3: CASSGGLNYEQYF
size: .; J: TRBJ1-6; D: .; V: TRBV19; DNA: TGTGCCAGTAGTGGCGGCCTTTATAATTCACCCCTCCACTTT; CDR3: CASSGGLYNSPLHF
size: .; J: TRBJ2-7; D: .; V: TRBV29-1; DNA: TGCAGCGTTGCTTACCTAAACCCCGACGAGCAGTACTTC; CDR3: CSVAYLNPDEQYF
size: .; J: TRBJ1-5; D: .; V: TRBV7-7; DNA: TGTGCCAGCAGCGCCCCCCGCGGCAGCAATAGCAATCAGCCCCAGCATTTT; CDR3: CASSAPRGSNSNQPQHF